This TCR beta chain is drawn from a study of T cell changes during pregnancy in multiple sclerosis. The germline V and J ends were trimmed by 2 bases and 0 bases, with 10 bases remaining between them. Germline assignment: CDR1 MNHEY and CDR2 SVGAGI. The CDR3 runs 15 residues. Some clones are missing from TCRdb's copy, which holds only in-frame ones; the method was immunoSEQ multiplex PCR. The data hold tens of thousands of clones, with about 92% observed a single time. The TCR sequence derives from a female donor in good health, enrolled as a control in a pregnancy study. This chain uses TRBV6-5 with TRBJ1-2; D is unclear. Sequencing used CD4+ T cells from peripheral blood mononuclear cells, obtained in the third trimester of pregnancy. CDR3 residues: CASSYKWGANYGYTF. The CDR3 DNA reads TGTGCCAGCAGTTACAAGTGGGGAGCTAACTATGGCTACACCTTC.